This TCR beta chain was documented in a study of T-cell memory formation after mild COVID-19. Background on the study: Largely, the TCR clusters proved donor specific.

5'RACE, which relied on constant-segment primers, yielded TCR alpha and TCR beta cDNA libraries carrying sample barcodes and UMIs. TCRdb re-derived calls from the 5' RACE reads in MiXCR, one entry per CDR3 protein. The data contain around 300,000 distinct CDR3 sequences, roughly an eighth of them singletons. Trimming took 0 bases from V and 4 from J, leaving 16 bases between them. Germline V gene data show CDR1 as SGHRS and CDR2 as YFSETQ. This CDR3 region has 16 residues. To note about this clonotype: Antigen specificity is unknown.

Broader study findings: Shrinking CD4+ clones were chiefly CM and EM; CD8+ ones were chiefly EMRA.

Input material: PBMCs or a T cell subset sorted from them (not recorded which). The receptor comes from a man between 18 and 35 years old who had mild COVID-19 (a few samples of this study predate the infection). Cell type and time point are not known. The chain recombines TRBV5-1 with TRBJ1-1; tentatively, D is TRBD1 (5 bases). CDR3 amino acids: CASSLGPLGGVTEAFF. The CDR3 DNA sequence: TGCGCCAGCAGCTTGGGCCCACTTGGGGGAGTCACTGAAGCTTTCTTT.